A single TCR beta chain is shown here with its context. Its antigen is still unknown. The sample holds no much larger clone one base away, and base qualities are not on file. Patients with a history of autoimmune disease or receiving systemic immunosuppression were excluded from the trial. Peripheral blood for TCR sequencing was collected from all dose cohorts at baseline, on cycle 4 day 1, and on cycle 7 day 1. Samples came from an open-label, multicenter, first-in-human phase I dose-escalation trial of ivuxolimab. Adults with locally advanced or metastatic melanoma, renal cell carcinoma, hepatocellular carcinoma or head and neck squamous cell carcinoma were enrolled in the trial. Before TCR sequencing, CD4+ T cells and CD8+ T cells from peripheral blood were sorted into separate populations. For sequencing of the TCRbeta CDR3 region, genomic DNA was extracted from the sorted cells. TCRbeta CDR3 regions were sequenced using the immunoSEQ Assay. The clones in this table, taken by TCRdb from immuneACCESS, are in-frame only. Not every clone is retained; where verified, under half of the shortfall comes from an unresolved V gene, and the cause of the rest is unknown. Within this sample are approximately 46,000 clones, with roughly 86% of them counted one time only. Roughly 18% of the sample is in the top ten clones.

The sample is drawn from a study of OX40 agonist ivuxolimab in advanced cancers. Background on the whole study: Ivuxolimab was an agonistic, fully human IgG2 monoclonal antibody directed against OX40 (CD134), a costimulatory receptor. The paper reports the monotherapy dose-escalation portion (N of about 50 patients) of the phase I ivuxolimab trial. The dose-escalation cohort was 82.7% male with a mean age of about 58 years, ranging from roughly 20 to 80. Intravenous ivuxolimab was administered to patients every 2 weeks at six dose levels: 0.01, 0.1, 0.3, 1.5, 3 and 10 mg/kg. Among the 52 dose-escalation patients, around 20 had hepatocellular carcinoma, 15 or so melanoma, 9 renal cell carcinoma and 9 head and neck cancer. The purpose of peripheral TCRbeta sequencing was to test whether ivuxolimab changed TCR sequence diversity and led to clonal T-cell expansion. Prior anti-PD-1, anti-PD-L1 or anti-CTLA-4 therapy was permitted, and roughly two fifths of dose-escalation patients had received checkpoint inhibitors. Partial responses occurred in three dose-escalation patients, of whom one had hepatocellular carcinoma and two had cutaneous melanoma. Here is what the overall study found, with its caveats: After ivuxolimab, more expanded clones were found on average in CD8+ T cells than in CD4+ T cells. Partial responders in the 0.1-3.0 mg/kg groups had among the lowest normalized peripheral clonal expansion, especially among CD8+ T cells. The antigen specificity of the clonally expanded peripheral T cells was not determined. Low levels of normalized T-cell clonal expansion were also seen in some patients who did not respond. At doses from 0.1 to 3.0 mg/kg, clonal expansion was seen in both CD4+ and CD8+ blood T cells between baseline and week 6.

Sequencing was performed on CD4+ or CD8+ T cells sorted from blood, taken in a trial of the OX40 agonist ivuxolimab. This TCR was sampled from an adult with an advanced solid tumor such as melanoma, head and neck, liver or kidney cancer.

CDR3 sequence: CASSLSYSYEQYF. The nucleotide sequence reads TGTGCCAGCAGCTTGAGCTATTCCTACGAGCAGTACTTC. The chain couples TRBV7-9 to TRBJ2-7, with the identity of the D gene unclear. The junction shows trimming of 3 bases on V and 1 base on J, plus 7 bases between the germline ends. Via the germline V gene (reference sequence), CDR1 is SEHNR and CDR2 FQNEAQ. The CDR3 runs 13 amino acids, cysteine and phenylalanine included. The entry retains the CDR3 DNA only, 39 bases that are in frame from base 1.